Included here is one T cell receptor (beta chain) sequence, with context. Its antigen remains unidentified. No base quality values were provided; no much bigger clone lies one nucleotide off. CDR1 and CDR2 are drawn from the germline V gene: MDHEN, SYDVKM. The CDR3 covers 16 residues, taking in both the cysteine and the phenylalanine. The sequence is cut down to CDR3 DNA, 48 bases in frame from base 1. V is clipped by 6 bases and J by 1 base, and the sequence between their germline boundaries is 15 bases long. The data originate from a study of OX40 agonist ivuxolimab in advanced cancers. Background for the entire study: Ivuxolimab was a fully human IgG2 agonistic monoclonal antibody targeting the costimulatory receptor OX40 (CD134). Intravenous ivuxolimab was administered to patients every 2 weeks at six dose levels: 0.01, 0.1, 0.3, 1.5, 3 and 10 mg/kg. Of the 50 to 55 dose-escalation patients, hepatocellular carcinoma was present in about 20, melanoma in some 15, renal cell carcinoma in 9 and head and neck cancer in 9. In the dose-escalation cohort, approximately 82% of patients were male, and the mean age was 60 years with a range of roughly 23 to 79. Patients were allowed to have had prior anti-PD-1, anti-PD-L1 or anti-CTLA-4 therapy, and approximately 39% of the dose-escalation patients had been treated with checkpoint inhibitors. Partial responses were achieved by three dose-escalation patients, of whom one had hepatocellular carcinoma and two had cutaneous melanoma. Peripheral TCRbeta sequencing aimed to test whether ivuxolimab altered TCR sequence diversity and caused clonal T-cell expansion. The paper describes the monotherapy dose-escalation part (N ≈ 52 patients) of the phase I trial of ivuxolimab. General study outcomes and caveats: At doses of 0.1 to 3.0 mg/kg, clonal expansion of both CD4+ and CD8+ blood T cells was observed from baseline to week 6. In partial responders in the 0.1-3.0 mg/kg groups, normalized peripheral clonal expansion was found to be among the lowest, especially among CD8+ T cells. Low levels of normalized T-cell clonal expansion were also shown by some nonresponding patients. After ivuxolimab, CD8+ T cells had more expanded clones than CD4+ T cells on average. Antigen specificity was not determined for the clonally expanded peripheral T cells.

The trial excluded patients who had a history of autoimmune disease or who were on systemic immunosuppression. Peripheral blood for TCR sequencing was collected from all dose cohorts at baseline, on cycle 4 day 1, and on cycle 7 day 1. The samples were taken from a phase I, first-in-human, multicenter, open-label dose-escalation trial of ivuxolimab. Adults with locally advanced or metastatic head and neck squamous cell, hepatocellular, melanoma or renal cell carcinoma were enrolled in the trial. Before TCR sequencing, CD4+ T cells and CD8+ T cells from peripheral blood were sorted into separate populations. Genomic DNA was extracted from sorted cells for sequencing of the TCRbeta CDR3 region. The immunoSEQ Assay was used for sequencing of TCRbeta CDR3 regions. TCRdb retrieved this table from immuneACCESS and kept in-frame rearrangements only. Not all clones are present; in checked studies, unresolved V genes account for under half, and no reason is known for the remainder. The sample table lists 55,000 to 70,000 clones, about 85% of them with a count of one. About 4.5% of the sample is taken by the ten largest.

Here the sequenced sample was CD4+ or CD8+ T cells sorted from blood, taken in a trial of the OX40 agonist ivuxolimab. The clonotype was recovered from an adult with an advanced solid tumor such as melanoma, head and neck, liver or kidney cancer. The chain employs TRBV28 and TRBJ2-2; a weak D assignment points to TRBD2 (5 bases agree). The CDR3 protein is CASRGAGERNTGELFF. The nucleotide sequence is given as TGTGCCAGCAGAGGCGCGGGCGAAAGGAACACCGGGGAGCTGTTTTTT.